Each of the 20 T cell receptor beta chains below was sequenced from the same sample in a study of vaccination and CD4 T cells after COVID-19. Treatment meaning: roughly ten-day PBMC culture with coronavirus spike peptide pools or control peptides (ViraFEST assay). The unexposed donor provided CD4+ T cells, which were taken before the COVID-19 pandemic (2011-2018). Researchers used the Oncomine TCR Beta short-read assay to sequence DNA from cultured CD4+ T cells. The template was genomic DNA from cultured CD4+ T cells. TCRdb fed the PCR reads into MiXCR, producing one record per CDR3 protein. The sample lists thousands of distinct CDR3 sequences, about 32% seen once, with 20% to 25% in the top ten. Their specific antigens are unknown. Sequences were obtained from CD4+ T cells from blood, cultured in vitro. These receptors all come from a human donor in good health.

The rearrangement uses TRBV7-6 and TRBJ1-6; tentatively, D is TRBD1 (6 bases). The CDR3 loop spans 15 amino acids. In germline, CDR1 is SGHVS, CDR2 FNYEAQ. The V end was cut by 5 bases, the J end by 10 bases, with 18 bases between. CDR3: CASSPWTVTGSPLHF. In nucleotides, the CDR3 is TGTGCCAGCAGCCCCTGGACAGTCACGGGCTCACCCCTCCACTTT.

This clonotype was counted between two and nine times. J is TRBJ2-1 and V is TRBV20-1, with 7 bases aligning to TRBD1. Germline CDR1 is DFQATT and CDR2 is SNEGSKA (reference sequence). With 2 bases clipped from V and 10 bases from J, the junction kept 11 bases outside the gene matches. CDR3 length equals 14 residues. The CDR3, as DNA: TGCAGTGCTAGACCGGACAGGCTAATCGGGGAGCAGTTCTTC. Protein sequence: CSARPDRLIGEQFF.

This clonotype was seen more than once but under ten times. The rearrangement uses TRBV7-9 and TRBJ1-2; D uncertain. CDR1 and CDR2 (germline): SEHNR, FQNEAQ (reference sequence). This CDR3 region has 12 residues. The germline V and J ends were trimmed by 5 bases and 8 bases, with 12 bases remaining between them. The CDR3 loop reads CASSPTGRGYTF. As DNA, the CDR3 is TGTGCCAGCAGCCCGACTGGGCGAGGCTACACCTTC.

This sequence joins TRBV30 and TRBJ2-5; 8 bases agree with TRBD1. Germline V gives CDR1 GTSNPN, CDR2 SVGIG (reference sequence). The CDR3 length is 16 residues. Unmatched junction bases numbered 12, after V lost 3 bases and J lost 3 bases. The CDR3 sequence: CAWRETLRTGKETQYF. The CDR3 DNA reads as TGTGCCTGGAGAGAAACGCTACGGACAGGGAAAGAGACCCAGTACTTC.

This clonotype was counted only a few times. J is TRBJ1-2 and V is TRBV7-6, with D perhaps TRBD1 (5 bases). This CDR3 contains 15 residues. Trimming stripped 4 bases from V and 4 bases from J, with 16 bases between. The germline gives CDR1 SGHVS, CDR2 FNYEAQ. The CDR3 bases are TGTGCCAGCAGCTCAATACGGGACGGCACCTATGGCTACACCTTC. Encoded protein: CASSSIRDGTYGYTF.

This clonotype showed up just a few times. The V and J genes are TRBV28 and TRBJ1-2; possibly TRBD1 for D (5 bases). Germline V CDR1 and CDR2: MDHEN, SYDVKM. The V and J ends lost 2 bases and 8 bases respectively, with 9 bases between them. The CDR3 consists of 12 residues. CDR3 protein: CASSLVQGGYTF. CDR3 DNA sequence: TGTGCCAGCAGTTTAGTTCAGGGCGGCTACACCTTC.

This clonotype has just a few counts. The V call is TRBV20-1, the J call TRBJ2-5; 10 bases are a match to TRBD1. The V gene end was trimmed by 3 bases and the J gene end by 4 bases; junction bases not matched to a gene: 14. In germline, CDR1 is DFQATT, CDR2 SNEGSKA (reference sequence). The CDR3 loop spans 17 amino acids. The CDR3 protein is CSASPRLGQGTLETQYF. CDR3 DNA sequence: TGCAGTGCTAGCCCCCGCCTGGGACAGGGGACTTTAGAGACCCAGTACTTC.

By sample share, this clonotype is medium-sized. The V gene is TRBV7-9, the J gene TRBJ1-4; maybe TRBD1 (5 bases). Trimming removed 7 bases at V and 7 bases at J, with 13 bases between. The germline CDR1 and CDR2 sequences are SEHNR and FQNEAQ (reference sequence). This CDR3 is 13 amino acids long. The CDR3 reads CASKGRASEKLFF. The CDR3 bases are TGTGCCAGCAAGGGCAGGGCAAGTGAAAAACTGTTTTTT.

The chain is built from TRBV19 and TRBJ1-2; no reliable D call. CDR1 and CDR2 from the germline V gene are LNHDA and SQIVND (reference sequence). With 6 bases removed from V and 2 bases from J, the gap between germline ends came to 13 bases. The CDR3 covers 14 residues. CDR3 region: CASSPIGINYGYTF. The DNA for the CDR3 is TGTGCCAGTAGCCCTATCGGGATCAACTATGGCTACACCTTC.

In its sample, this clonotype was seen a few times. The chain recombines TRBV10-3 with TRBJ1-1; 9 nucleotides agree with TRBD1. There are 14 residues in the CDR3. Per germline, CDR1 ENHRY and CDR2 SYGVKD. Trimming at V came to 8 bases and at J to 0 bases, leaving 4 bases not matched to a gene. CDR3 nucleotide sequence: TGTGCCATCCGGGACAGGGATGTGAACACTGAAGCTTTCTTT. This gives the protein CAIRDRDVNTEAFF.

The rearrangement joins TRBV20-1 to TRBJ2-7, with D tentatively TRBD2 (5 bases). The CDR3 covers 18 residues. With 0 bases removed from V and 3 bases from J, the gap between germline ends came to 24 bases. CDR1 DFQATT and CDR2 SNEGSKA come from the germline V gene (reference sequence). The CDR3 DNA is TGCAGTGCTAGAGATTCTAAAGGTGCGACACGAGGGTTCTACGAGCAGTACTTC. Translating gives CSARDSKGATRGFYEQYF.

Details on this clonotype: Relative to the germline gene, one junction end is altered; a read error may explain this. The genes are TRBV19 and TRBJ1-4, with TRBD1 matching 11 bases. Germline V lookup: CDR1 LNHDA, CDR2 SQIVND (reference sequence). This CDR3 is 11 amino acids long. The CDR3 DNA follows: TGTGCCAGTAGTACGGGACAGGGGGAGATTTTT. This gives the protein CASSTGQGEIF.

The chain combines TRBV20-1 with TRBJ2-5; TRBD2 matches at 7 bases. CDR3 length: 15 residues. V lost 5 bases and J lost 0; bases outside the gene matches: 9. Per the germline V gene, CDR1 is DFQATT and CDR2 is SNEGSKA (reference sequence). Written as DNA, the CDR3 is TGCAGTGCTCCTCCCCCGGCGGGGGACCAAGAGACCCAGTACTTC. Amino acid sequence: CSAPPPAGDQETQYF.

This clonotype was counted a few times. The chain couples TRBV7-2 to TRBJ1-2; tentatively, D is TRBD1 (6 bases). The length of the CDR3 is 15 residues. Germline loops: CDR1 SGHTA, CDR2 FQGNSA. Trimming shortened V by 5 bases and J by 0 bases, and 13 bases separated the two germline ends. The DNA of the CDR3 is TGTGCCAGCAGCCCCGACAGGCGTACTAACTATGGCTACACCTTC. Translation: CASSPDRRTNYGYTF.

This rearrangement joins TRBV7-8 to TRBJ2-7; D is perhaps TRBD2 (6 bases). Germline CDR1 reads SGHVS; CDR2 reads FQNEAQ. V shed 5 bases and J shed 1 base, with 15 bases lying between them. The CDR3 totals 15 residues. This CDR3 is CASSLGGGDSYEQYF. The CDR3 DNA follows: TGTGCCAGCAGCCTCGGAGGAGGGGATTCCTACGAGCAGTACTTC.

The count of this clonotype is one. This chain links TRBV20-1 with TRBJ2-3; the D gene is possibly TRBD2 (6 bases). Between the trimmed V and J ends, which lost 5 bases and 1 base, there was a span of 22 bases. The V gene's germline CDR1 is DFQATT and CDR2 SNEGSKA (reference sequence). This CDR3 contains 17 residues. The CDR3 DNA reads as TGCAGTGCTCTGGCGGGGTTTTTGGGGCTGGGCACAGATACGCAGTATTTT. Amino acid sequence: CSALAGFLGLGTDTQYF.

This CDR3 reads CASSEAPSGISYEQYF. The DNA of the CDR3 is TGTGCCAGCAGCGAAGCCCCTAGCGGGATCTCGTACGAGCAGTACTTC. This chain links TRBV7-8 with TRBJ2-7, with TRBD2 matching 9 bases. The CDR3 spans 16 residues. The V gene end was trimmed by 5 bases and the J gene end by 4 bases; junction bases not matched to a gene: 12. The germline CDR1 and CDR2 sequences are SGHVS and FQNEAQ.

This chain links TRBV20-1 with TRBJ1-1, with a weak D call TRBD1 (5 bases). Looked up from germline, CDR1 is DFQATT and CDR2 is SNEGSKA (reference sequence). Trimming removed 3 bases at V and 7 bases at J, with 6 bases between. CDR3 size: 10 residues. The CDR3 DNA reads TGCAGTGCTAGTGGGGGTGAAGCTTTCTTT. Translation: CSASGGEAFF.

This clonotype was seen only a few times. The chain couples TRBV27 to TRBJ2-1; 8 bases are a match to TRBD2. The CDR3 is made up of 17 amino acids. V lost 5 bases to trimming and J lost 10 bases; unmatched junction nucleotides: 19. Germline V lookup: CDR1 MNHEY, CDR2 SMNVEV (reference sequence). CDR3 bases: TGTGCCAGCAGTCTAGCGGGCCGATGGGGGGGCGATAGGGAGCAGTTCTTC. Translating gives CASSLAGRWGGDREQFF.

This clonotype was recorded only once. The rearrangement links TRBV19 to TRBJ2-7; D is uncertain. CDR1 is LNHDA and CDR2 is SQIVND in the germline V gene (reference sequence). Trimming left V 5 bases short and J 1 base short, with 9 bases between. The CDR3 covers 13 residues. This chain's CDR3 is CASSLSRSYEQYF. As DNA, the CDR3 is TGTGCCAGTAGTCTAAGTCGGTCCTACGAGCAGTACTTC. The complete variable domain, with remaining parts taken from reference TRBV19 and TRBJ2-7, reads DGGITQSPKYLFRKEGQNVTLSCEQNLNHDAMYWYRQDPGQGLRLIYYSQIVNDFQKGDIAEGYSVSREKKESFPLTVTSAQKNPTAFYLCASSLSRSYEQYFGPGTRLTVT.